The 11 T cell receptor beta chains below all came from one sample that was sequenced in a study of blood T cell repertoires in COVID-19 (dated by TCRdb to about 2020). Libraries were made using the immunoSEQ multiplex PCR assay. In its TCRdb copy, this immuneACCESS table keeps in-frame sequences only and misses some clones. Where compared with another copy, unresolved V genes explain less than half of these, and the others have no known cause. The sample table shows 150,000 to 180,000 clones, and over 70% are seen once. Of the sample, 0.45% to 0.6% falls within the top ten clones. The sequencing input was peripheral blood. The receptors shown here come from a man aged 60-69 years with acute or convalescent COVID-19.

The chain employs TRBV7-2 and TRBJ1-5, with a possible D match to TRBD1 (5 bases). The CDR3 runs 15 residues. From germline, CDR1 is SGHTA and CDR2 FQGNSA. Trimming removed 0 bases from V and 5 bases from J, with 11 bases in between. In nucleotides, the CDR3 is TGTGCCAGCAGCTTAGCGGCAGGGAGGGATCAGCCCCAGCATTTT. Translating it yields CASSLAAGRDQPQHF. Full variable domain (missing parts from reference TRBV7-2 and TRBJ1-5): GAGVSQSPSNKVTEKGKDVELRCDPISGHTALYWYRQSLGQGLEFLIYFQGNSAPDKSGLPSDRFSAERTGGSVSTLTIQRTQQEDSAVYLCASSLAAGRDQPQHFGDGTRLSIL.

The CDR3, as DNA: TGTGCCAGCAGCTTAGGGCGTATGAGATACACCCAGGAGGATGAGCAGTTCTTC. Translating it yields CASSLGRMRYTQEDEQFF. This chain joins TRBV7-8 and TRBJ2-1, with D perhaps TRBD2 (5 bases). V was shortened by 1 base and J by 8 bases, with 24 bases between the two germline ends. Germline values: CDR1 SGHVS, CDR2 FQNEAQ. This CDR3 is built from 18 residues.

The chain has TRBV6-5 and TRBJ2-7, with 7 positions matching TRBD2. The V and J ends lost 7 bases and 7 bases, in that order; junction bases with no gene match: 4. The CDR3 runs 11 residues. CDR1 is MNHEY, CDR2 SVGAGI, per germline. This chain's CDR3 is CASMRGMEQYF. Here the CDR3 DNA reads TGTGCCAGCATGCGGGGGATGGAGCAGTACTTC.

V gene TRBV19 combines with J gene TRBJ1-1; D not resolved. Trimming removed 5 bases at V and 3 bases at J, with 16 bases between. Germline CDR1 reads LNHDA; CDR2 reads SQIVND (reference sequence). The CDR3 has 15 residues. This chain's CDR3 is CASSPQPNRHTEAFF. The CDR3 DNA sequence: TGTGCCAGTAGTCCCCAACCTAACCGTCACACTGAAGCTTTCTTT.

This clone was detected once. The chain joins TRBV18 to TRBJ2-7, with D possibly matching TRBD1 (6 bases). The CDR3 extends over 12 amino acids. CDR1 and CDR2 from the germline V gene are KGHSH and LQKENI. Trimming stripped 5 bases from V and 5 bases from J, with 10 bases between. This CDR3 is CASSETGHEQYF. The CDR3 DNA is TGTGCCAGCTCAGAGACAGGTCACGAGCAGTACTTC.

The chain joins TRBV6-6 to TRBJ1-1; TRBD1 aligns across 9 bases. In germline, CDR1 is MNHNY, CDR2 SVGAGI (reference sequence). The CDR3 is made up of 14 amino acids. After removal of 4 bases from V and 6 bases from J, the junction contained 6 bases not matched to a gene. The CDR3 loop reads CASSSTGGSSEAFF. The CDR3 nucleotides read TGTGCCAGCAGTTCGACAGGGGGTTCTTCTGAAGCTTTCTTT.

The chain joins TRBV6-2 or TRBV6-3 to TRBJ2-7, with 12 nucleotides matching TRBD2. The V gene's germline CDR1 is MNHEY and CDR2 SVGEGT. The CDR3 spans 16 residues. V shed 6 bases and J 0 bases; nucleotides not matched to a gene: 6. DNA of the CDR3: TGTGCCAGCAGCCGGACTAGCGGGATGGGCTCCTACGAGCAGTACTTC. Residues: CASSRTSGMGSYEQYF.

The chain uses TRBV7-9 and TRBJ2-1; a possible D gene is TRBD2 (5 bases). The CDR3 length is 12 residues. Germline assignment: CDR1 SEHNR and CDR2 FQNEAQ (reference sequence). Trimming stripped 8 bases from V and 10 bases from J, with 15 bases between. The CDR3: CASAGRAAEQFF. The CDR3 DNA sequence: TGTGCCAGCGCGGGTCGGGCGGCCGAGCAGTTCTTC.

The chain links TRBV24-1 to TRBJ2-1; a weak D match, TRBD1 (5 bases). Trimming removed 4 bases at V and 7 bases at J, with 10 bases between. The germline gives CDR1 KGHDR, CDR2 SFDVKD. CDR3 length: 13 residues. The CDR3 sequence is CATSESGLNEQFF. Here the CDR3 DNA reads TGTGCCACCAGTGAGTCAGGGTTAAATGAGCAGTTCTTC.

This chain links TRBV18 with TRBJ2-3, with 14 bases lining up with TRBD2. With 0 bases clipped from V and 5 bases from J, the junction kept 7 bases outside the gene matches. The CDR3 runs to 18 residues. Germline V lookup: CDR1 KGHSH, CDR2 LQKENI. The DNA for the CDR3 is TGTGCCAGCTCACCACCGGGACTAGCGGGAGCCCAAGGAGATACGCAGTATTTT. This codes for CASSPPGLAGAQGDTQYF.

This sequence joins TRBV9 and TRBJ2-1; possibly TRBD1 for D (5 bases). V lost 1 base to trimming and J lost 1 base, with 9 bases between them. This CDR3 is 15 amino acids long. In germline, CDR1 is SGDLS, CDR2 YYNGEE. The CDR3 sequence is CASSVSGHSYNEQFF. CDR3 nucleotides: TGTGCCAGCAGCGTATCAGGACATTCCTACAATGAGCAGTTCTTC.